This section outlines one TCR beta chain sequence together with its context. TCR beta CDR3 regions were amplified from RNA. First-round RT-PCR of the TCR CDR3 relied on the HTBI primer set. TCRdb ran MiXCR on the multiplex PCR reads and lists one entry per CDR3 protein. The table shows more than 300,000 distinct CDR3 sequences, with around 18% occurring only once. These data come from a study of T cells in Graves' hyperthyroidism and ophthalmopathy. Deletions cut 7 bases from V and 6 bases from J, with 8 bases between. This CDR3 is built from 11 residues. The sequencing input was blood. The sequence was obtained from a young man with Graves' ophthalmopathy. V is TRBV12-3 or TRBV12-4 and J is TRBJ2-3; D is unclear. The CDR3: CASKLVDTQYF. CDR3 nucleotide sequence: TGTGCCAGCAAATTAGTGGATACGCAGTATTTT.